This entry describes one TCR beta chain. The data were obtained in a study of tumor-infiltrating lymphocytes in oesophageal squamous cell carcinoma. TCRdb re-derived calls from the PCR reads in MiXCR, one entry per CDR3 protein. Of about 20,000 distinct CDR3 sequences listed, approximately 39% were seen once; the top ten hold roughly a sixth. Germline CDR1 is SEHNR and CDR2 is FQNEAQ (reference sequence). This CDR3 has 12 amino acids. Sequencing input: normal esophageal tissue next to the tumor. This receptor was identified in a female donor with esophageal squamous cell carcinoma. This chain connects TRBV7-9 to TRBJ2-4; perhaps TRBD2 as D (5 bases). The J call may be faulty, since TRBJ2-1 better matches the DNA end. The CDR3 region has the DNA TGTGCCAGCAGCTTAAAAGCGGAGACCCAGTTCTTC. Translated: CASSLKAETQFF.